The entry that follows covers one T cell receptor beta chain sequence. Data came from immunoSEQ multiplex PCR; TCRdb stores just in-frame clones and leaves some out. The table shows roughly 150,000 clones, with around 84% occurring only once. The source of the sample is a study of blood T cell repertoires in COVID-19. Individuals drawn from approximately 26 US areas were roughly 18 to 95 years old. Membership in each cohort depended on participant-reported clinical history. Each recovered donor of Cohort 3 presented with two negative PCRs, clearance, or symptom resolution. The source of this sequence is a woman in her forties or fifties who had recovered from COVID-19. The sequenced sample consisted of PBMCs or T cells enriched from blood (not recorded which).

The CDR3 DNA reads TGTGCCAGGGTTGGACTAGCGGGAAGGACCTACGAGCAGTACTTC. This codes for CARVGLAGRTYEQYF. V and J are TRBV6-5 and TRBJ2-7, with 12 bases matching TRBD2. Trimming at V came to 9 bases and at J to 2 bases, leaving 8 bases not matched to a gene. The CDR3 length is 15 residues. Germline V gene sequence: CDR1 MNHEY, CDR2 SVGAGI.